This TCR beta chain comes out of a study of blood T cell repertoires in COVID-19. Study details: There were acute and convalescent COVID-19 samples, and they came from the United States, Italy and Spain. PBMCs, B-cell-depleted T cells, or T cells were the source of the cDNA or gDNA that made up the material.

Authors' processing steps: Estimated nucleated cell counts came from reference gene primer amplification. The assay was immunoSEQ multiplex PCR, and TCRdb's table has in-frame clones only and misses some. V and J calls and clone size follow that table, whereas D and trimming were derived from the DNA. The sample includes roughly 410,000 clones, 89% of them seen just once. Seattle enrolled patients during active infection and tracked them longitudinally. Germline-derived CDR1 and CDR2 are SGHAT and FQDESV (reference sequence). The CDR3 has 14 amino acids. Trimming pared 2 bases from V and 9 bases from J, leaving 16 bases between.

This TCR was sampled from a woman in her thirties or forties with COVID-19, enrolled during active disease. The chain combines TRBV11-1 with TRBJ1-2, with D possibly TRBD1 on 5 matching bases. The sample consisted of peripheral blood. CDR3 loop: CASSLSREAGSYTF. In nucleotides, the CDR3 is TGTGCCAGCAGCTTATCCAGGGAGGCGGGAAGCTACACCTTC.